This T cell receptor (beta chain) was recovered during a study of siplizumab effects on memory and regulatory T cells. The protocol was immunoSEQ multiplex PCR, while the TCRdb copy is restricted to in-frame clones and leaves out a portion. The table includes over 45,000 clones, just over 95% detected once. V was pared by 2 bases and J by 0 bases, with 4 bases of the junction left unmatched. Germline-derived CDR1 and CDR2 are MNHNY and SVGAGI (reference sequence). CDR3 length equals 15 residues. Sequence data were generated for unstimulated naive, memory, effector memory and TEMRA subsets in a few donor pairs.

The chain combines TRBV6-6 with TRBJ2-7; 7 bases match TRBD2. The receptor was isolated from a human donor in good health. The sequencing input was naive CD8+ T cells sorted from blood. This CDR3 is CASSYGAGVSYEQYF. The CDR3 DNA reads as TGTGCCAGCAGTTACGGCGCGGGAGTCTCCTACGAGCAGTACTTC.